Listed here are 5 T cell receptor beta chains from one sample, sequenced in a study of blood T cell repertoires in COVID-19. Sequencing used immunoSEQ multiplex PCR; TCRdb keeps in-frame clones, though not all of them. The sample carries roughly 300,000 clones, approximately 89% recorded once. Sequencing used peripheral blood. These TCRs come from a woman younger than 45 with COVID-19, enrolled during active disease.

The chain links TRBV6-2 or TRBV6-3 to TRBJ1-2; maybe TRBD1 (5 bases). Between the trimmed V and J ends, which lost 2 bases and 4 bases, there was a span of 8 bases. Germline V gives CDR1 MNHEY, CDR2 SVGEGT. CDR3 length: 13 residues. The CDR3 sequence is CASSYRGTYGYTF. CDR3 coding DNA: TGTGCCAGCAGTTACCGGGGGACCTATGGCTACACCTTC.

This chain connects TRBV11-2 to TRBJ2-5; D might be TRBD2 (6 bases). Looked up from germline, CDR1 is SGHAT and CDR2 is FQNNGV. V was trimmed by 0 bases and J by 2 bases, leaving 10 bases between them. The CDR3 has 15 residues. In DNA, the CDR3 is TGTGCCAGCAGCTTAGATGGGAGGAGACAAGAGACCCAGTACTTC. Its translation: CASSLDGRRQETQYF. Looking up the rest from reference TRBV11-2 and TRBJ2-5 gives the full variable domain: EAGVAQSPRYKIIEKRQSVAFWCNPISGHATLYWYQQILGQGPKLLIQFQNNGVVDDSQLPKDRFSAERLKGVDSTLKIQPAKLEDSAVYLCASSLDGRRQETQYFGPGTRLLVL.

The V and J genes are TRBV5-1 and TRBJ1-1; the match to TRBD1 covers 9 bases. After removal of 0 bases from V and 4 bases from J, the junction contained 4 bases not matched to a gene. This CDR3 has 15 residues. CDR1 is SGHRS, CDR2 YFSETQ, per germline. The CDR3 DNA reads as TGCGCCAGCAGCTTGGGGGGACAGGGTGGCACTGAAGCTTTCTTT. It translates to CASSLGGQGGTEAFF.

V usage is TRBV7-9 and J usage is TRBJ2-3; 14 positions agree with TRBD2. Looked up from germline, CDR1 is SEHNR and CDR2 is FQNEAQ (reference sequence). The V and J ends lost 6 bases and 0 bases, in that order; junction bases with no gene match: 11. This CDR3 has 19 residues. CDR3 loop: CASSSPTSGGVLSTDTQYF. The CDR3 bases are TGTGCCAGCAGTTCCCCGACTAGCGGGGGGGTTCTTAGCACAGATACGCAGTATTTT.

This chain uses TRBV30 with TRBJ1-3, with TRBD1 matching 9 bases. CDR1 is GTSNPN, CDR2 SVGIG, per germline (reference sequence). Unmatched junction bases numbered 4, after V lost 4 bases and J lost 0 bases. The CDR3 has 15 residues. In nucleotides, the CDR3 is TGTGCCTGGACCGTGACAGGGGGCTCTGGAAACACCATATATTTT. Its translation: CAWTVTGGSGNTIYF.